The source of this TCR beta chain is a study of cytomegalovirus exposure and HLA in healthy donors. PCR primers comprised 60 Vbeta and 13 Jbeta primers. The data were produced by immunoSEQ multiplex PCR, yet TCRdb's version contains in-frame clones alone and is incomplete. Across 220,000 or so clones, the top ten clones capture about 1% of the sample. The study's findings and limits: Near-uniform donor sequencing depth was presumed by presence/absence analyses. What a later analysis reportedly showed was that an Asian-associated ancestry cluster had fewer N-insertions than the approximately 700-donor mean.

The CDR3 sequence is 18 residues long. V shed 3 bases and J shed 0 bases, with 18 bases lying between them. Germline V gives CDR1 KGHSH, CDR2 LQKENI. Details on this clone: Its antigen remains unknown.

The sample was PBMCs. The sequence derives from a girl between 2 and 10 years old in good health and CMV-seropositive. V is TRBV18 and J is TRBJ2-1, with D maybe TRBD2 (5 bases). The CDR3 loop reads CASSPVITGLLSYNEQFF. The CDR3 nucleotides are TGTGCCAGCTCACCCGTTATAACGGGGTTACTCTCCTACAATGAGCAGTTCTTC.